The present T cell receptor beta chain was sequenced within a study of CD8 T cells in ankylosing spondylitis. This clonotype was seen a handful of times. What it binds is not known. In making TCR beta libraries, quantitative 5'-RACE with molecular barcodes was used. MiXCR was run by TCRdb on the 5' RACE reads, yielding one entry per CDR3 protein. The sample lists fewer than 500,000 distinct CDR3 sequences, 20% to 30% seen once, with over 0.8% in the top ten. Study-level results: Characteristic, it appeared, of ankylosing spondylitis blood was a TCR beta motif of about eight highly homologous variants. Reports say disease-linked clones showed up significantly more in matched ankylosing spondylitis synovial fluid.

In germline, CDR1 is SGHAT, CDR2 FQNNGV. Unmatched junction bases numbered 14, after V lost 4 bases and J lost 7 bases. The CDR3 totals 18 residues. This clonotype was obtained from a male donor with ankylosing spondylitis. The sequenced material came from blood, either unsorted or a sorted T cell fraction (not recorded which). This chain uses TRBV11-2 with TRBJ2-1, with 12 bases matching TRBD2. The CDR3 DNA reads TGTGCCAGCAGCTCCCGTCCCCTAGCGGGAGGGTCTTTTAATGAGCAGTTCTTC. Protein: CASSSRPLAGGSFNEQFF.